Here is one TCR beta chain with its context. MiXCR, run by TCRdb on the RACE reads, gives a single entry per CDR3 protein. The sample has about 350,000 distinct CDR3 sequences, 5% to 6.5% seen once. The V and J ends lost 11 bases and 3 bases respectively, with 16 bases between them. Per germline, CDR1 MNHEY and CDR2 SMNVEV (reference sequence). CDR3 size: 14 residues. Noted time point: pre-sensitization, week 0. The sample's treatment: therapeutic diphenylcyclopropenone sensitization with weekly scalp DPC. These data come from a study of human T cells and chemical hapten exposure. The specimen comprised whole blood, sampled in connection with sensitization to the hapten diphenylcyclopropenone (DPC). V usage is TRBV27 and J usage is TRBJ2-2; a possible D gene is TRBD2 (6 bases). The sequence was obtained from a woman between 18 and 30 years old with alopecia areata. Some clones in this sample may be carry-over from other donors' samples. The DNA of the CDR3 is TGTGCCCCTCCCAGCAGGGAGGACACCGGGGAGCTGTTTTTT. This encodes CAPPSREDTGELFF.